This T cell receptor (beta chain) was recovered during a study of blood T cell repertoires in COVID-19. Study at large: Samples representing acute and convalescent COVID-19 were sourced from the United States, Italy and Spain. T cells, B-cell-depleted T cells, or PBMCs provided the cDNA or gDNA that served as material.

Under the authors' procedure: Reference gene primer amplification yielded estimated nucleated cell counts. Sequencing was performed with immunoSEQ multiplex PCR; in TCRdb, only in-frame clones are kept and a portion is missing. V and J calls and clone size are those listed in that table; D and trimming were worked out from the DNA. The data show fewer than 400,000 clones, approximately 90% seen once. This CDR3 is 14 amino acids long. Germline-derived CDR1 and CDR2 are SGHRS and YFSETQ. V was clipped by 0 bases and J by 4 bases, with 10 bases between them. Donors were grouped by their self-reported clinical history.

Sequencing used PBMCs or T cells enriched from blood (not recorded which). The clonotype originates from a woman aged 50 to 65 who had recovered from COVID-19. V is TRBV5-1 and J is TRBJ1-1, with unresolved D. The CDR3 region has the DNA TGCGCCAGCAGCTTGGGTCCCGAGGGCACTGAAGCTTTCTTT. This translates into CASSLGPEGTEAFF.